This T cell receptor beta chain was found in a study of vaccination effects on CD4 cells after COVID-19. Study summary: Post-vaccine draws lagged the second dose by a median of 72 days. Study findings and constraints: Healthy vaccinees had only 1 of 255 vaccine-induced clones cross-react with common cold coronaviruses.

Comments on this clone: The antigen is not known.

Antigen-specific CD4+ T cells were first expanded with viral peptide pools by the ViraFEST assay and only then sequenced. Culture lasted 10 days before CD4+ T cell isolation. Participants completed two doses of the BNT162b2 or mRNA-1273 vaccine. Sequencing used immunoSEQ multiplex PCR; TCRdb keeps in-frame clones, though not all of them. The sample consists of about 46,000 clones, about 76% of them appearing once. CDR1 ENHRY and CDR2 SYGVKD come from the germline V gene. The CDR3 is 15 amino acids. V shed 6 bases and J shed 5 bases, with 18 bases lying between them. This TCR was recovered from a human donor who received a COVID-19 vaccine. The rearrangement joins TRBV10-3 to TRBJ2-3, with D possibly matching TRBD2 (6 bases). Specimen: CD4+ T cells from PBMCs cultured with HCoV-OC43 spike peptides, collected after COVID-19 vaccination. As for subset: HCoV-OC43 spike overlapping peptide pool stimulation. The CDR3 coding sequence is TGTGCCATCAGGCCCAGGTCGGGAGAGGTAGATACGCAGTATTTT. This codes for CAIRPRSGEVDTQYF.